Below are 13 T cell receptor beta chains sequenced from a single sample in a study of blood T cell repertoires in COVID-19. The repertoire was sequenced with immunoSEQ multiplex PCR; TCRdb's copy has only in-frame clones and lacks some. The data contain about 140,000 clones, around four fifths of them singletons. Material: PBMCs or T cells enriched from blood (not recorded which). All receptors derive from a woman between 35 and 50 years old who had recovered from COVID-19.

This clone was seen only a few times. This chain connects TRBV7-3 to TRBJ2-7, with 16 positions matching TRBD2. This CDR3 has 16 residues. CDR1 and CDR2 (germline): SGHTA, FQGTGA. The ends lost 8 bases at V and 0 bases at J; junction bases unmatched: 4. The CDR3 coding sequence is TGTGCCAGCTGGGGACTAGCGGGAGGGAACTCCTACGAGCAGTACTTC. It yields the protein CASWGLAGGNSYEQYF.

The chain combines TRBV7-9 with TRBJ2-7; 7 nucleotides match TRBD2. Trimming cost V 4 bases and J 10 bases; bases outside gene matches: 7. Per germline, CDR1 SEHNR and CDR2 FQNEAQ (reference sequence). CDR3 size: 12 residues. CDR3 amino acids: CASSSGRGEQYF. The CDR3, as DNA: TGTGCCAGCAGCTCGGGACGGGGGGAACAGTACTTC.

The rearrangement joins TRBV4-1 to TRBJ2-7; TRBD1 aligns across 7 bases. Germline loops: CDR1 MGHRA, CDR2 YSYEKL. The CDR3 runs 14 residues. V lost 4 bases to trimming and J lost 3 bases; unmatched junction nucleotides: 6. Here the CDR3 DNA reads TGCGCCAGCAGCCCTCGGGGACAGTTCTACGAGCAGTACTTC. Its translation is CASSPRGQFYEQYF.

The chain has TRBV23-1 and TRBJ2-7; 7 bases align to TRBD1. Being an ORF, TRBV23-1 has a function that is uncertain. After removal of 6 bases from V and 7 bases from J, the junction contained 15 bases not matched to a gene. CDR3 length: 15 residues. The CDR3 DNA sequence: TGCGCCAGCAGCCTTACGCGGCGACAGGGCGGTGAGCAGTACTTC. Translating it yields CASSLTRRQGGEQYF.

Here the CDR3 DNA reads TGTGCCAGCAGCCGACAGGGGAGGGACACCGGGGAGCTGTTTTTT. It encodes CASSRQGRDTGELFF. This chain uses TRBV13 with TRBJ2-2; D possibly corresponds to TRBD1 (8 bases). Per germline, CDR1 PRHDT and CDR2 FYEKMQ (reference sequence). This CDR3 has 15 amino acids. The V end lost 5 bases, the J end lost 3 bases, and 13 bases lay between the germline ends.

The chain employs TRBV13 and TRBJ2-3, with 11 bases matching TRBD2. This CDR3 comprises 15 residues. The V and J ends lost 4 bases and 6 bases, in that order; junction bases with no gene match: 6. The V gene's germline CDR1 is PRHDT and CDR2 FYEKMQ (reference sequence). The CDR3 protein is CASSYTSGSADTQYF. The CDR3 DNA reads as TGTGCCAGCAGCTACACTAGCGGGAGTGCGGATACGCAGTATTTT. Together with reference TRBV13 and TRBJ2-3, the CDR3 gives the full variable domain: AAGVIQSPRHLIKEKRETATLKCYPIPRHDTVYWYQQGPGQDPQFLISFYEKMQSDKGSIPDRFSAQQFSDYHSELNMSSLELGDSALYFCASSYTSGSADTQYFGPGTRLTVL.

The chain uses TRBV10-3 and TRBJ2-2, with TRBD2 identical over 7 bases. CDR3 size: 16 residues. Per germline, CDR1 ENHRY and CDR2 SYGVKD. V was pared by 6 bases and J by 0 bases, with 7 bases of the junction left unmatched. CDR3 sequence: CAIRGSGSSNTGELFF. CDR3 nucleotides: TGTGCCATCAGGGGTAGCGGGTCCTCGAACACCGGGGAGCTGTTTTTT.

CDR3 in DNA: TGTGCCTGGAATACAGGGGGTGTTTCACCCCTCCACTTT. It encodes CAWNTGGVSPLHF. The chain recombines TRBV30 with TRBJ1-6, with TRBD1 matching over 8 bases. The CDR3 covers 13 residues. Trimming at V came to 4 bases and at J to 9 bases, leaving 5 bases not matched to a gene. In germline, CDR1 is GTSNPN, CDR2 SVGIG (reference sequence). Complete variable domain (other parts from reference TRBV30 and TRBJ1-6): SQTIHQWPATLVQPVGSPLSLECTVEGTSNPNLYWYRQAAGRGLQLLFYSVGIGQISSEVPQNLSASRPQDRQFILSSKKLLLSDSGFYLCAWNTGGVSPLHFGNGTRLTVT.

The rearrangement joins TRBV24-1 to TRBJ1-5; TRBD1 might be the D (6 bases). The V end lost 4 bases, the J end lost 7 bases, and 10 bases lay between the germline ends. Per germline, CDR1 KGHDR and CDR2 SFDVKD. The CDR3 length is 13 residues. The DNA of the CDR3 is TGTGCCACCAGTGACCGTACAGGGCAGCCCCAGCATTTT. Protein product: CATSDRTGQPQHF.

The chain links TRBV18 to TRBJ1-1; TRBD1 agrees at 7 bases. Germline V gene sequence: CDR1 KGHSH, CDR2 LQKENI. V shed 3 bases and J 7 bases; nucleotides not matched to a gene: 2. This CDR3 has 12 amino acids. The DNA of the CDR3 is TGTGCCAGCTCACCCGGGACAGATGAAGCTTTCTTT. It translates to CASSPGTDEAFF.

The chain has TRBV9 and TRBJ2-2; no firm D call. V lost 9 bases and J 1 base, leaving 7 bases between the germline ends. Looked up from germline, CDR1 is SGDLS and CDR2 is YYNGEE. The CDR3 is made up of 12 amino acids. CDR3 sequence reads: CAKIRNTGELFF. As DNA, the CDR3 is TGTGCCAAAATTAGGAACACCGGGGAGCTGTTTTTT.

The chain couples TRBV27 to TRBJ2-7; TRBD1 aligns across 9 bases. J was trimmed by 0 bases and V by 1 base; bases with no gene match: 13. The CDR3 covers 19 residues. Germline V gene data show CDR1 as MNHEY and CDR2 as SMNVEV (reference sequence). The CDR3 region is CASSLFGPLGTGSSYEQYF. The CDR3 nucleotides are TGTGCCAGCAGTTTATTCGGTCCCTTGGGGACAGGGAGCTCCTACGAGCAGTACTTC.

V gene TRBV4-1 combines with J gene TRBJ2-2; D unclear. Germline V gene lookup returns CDR1 MGHRA and CDR2 YSYEKL. V was clipped by 0 bases and J by 1 base, with 6 bases between them. CDR3 size: 15 residues. Written as DNA, the CDR3 is TGCGCCAGCAGCCAAGATAACAGGAACACCGGGGAGCTGTTTTTT. This gives the protein CASSQDNRNTGELFF.